Sequencing of this TCR beta chain was carried out in a study of T cell changes during pregnancy in multiple sclerosis. Germline V gene lookup returns CDR1 ENHRY and CDR2 SYGVKD. The length of the CDR3 is 14 residues. V trimming: 11 bases; J trimming: 8 bases; junction bases outside the gene matches: 14. Data came from immunoSEQ multiplex PCR; TCRdb stores just in-frame clones and leaves some out. The sample has around 28,000 clones, under 90% seen once. The V gene is TRBV10-3, the J gene TRBJ1-2, with 10 nucleotides matching TRBD1. The clonotype was recovered from a female donor in good health, enrolled as a control in a pregnancy study. The material sequenced was CD4+ T cells from peripheral blood mononuclear cells, taken in the first trimester of pregnancy. CDR3 amino acids: CAVKTGGEEEGYTF. The CDR3 DNA is TGTGCCGTGAAGACAGGGGGCGAAGAAGAAGGCTACACCTTC.